The 18 T cell receptor beta chains below come from one sample, sequenced in a study of cytomegalovirus exposure and HLA in healthy donors. 60 Vbeta and 13 Jbeta primers were used in PCR. Sequenced by immunoSEQ multiplex PCR; TCRdb stores in-frame clones only, minus some. The sample holds 140,000 to 150,000 clones, roughly 80% seen once. Sequencing was carried out using PBMCs. Every receptor here comes from a male donor in good health and CMV-seronegative.

The CDR3 nucleotides are TGTGCCAGCAGCCCTCGGGCTAGCGGGGGGGGGACAGATACGCAGTATTTT. Its translation is CASSPRASGGGTDTQYF. The chain uses TRBV9 and TRBJ2-3, with TRBD2 matching over 12 bases. The CDR3 covers 17 residues. V shed 4 bases and J 3 bases; nucleotides not matched to a gene: 9. The germline CDR1 and CDR2 sequences are SGDLS and YYNGEE.

The V call is TRBV7-8, the J call TRBJ2-7; 13 bases agree with TRBD2. There are 15 residues in the CDR3. J gave up 4 bases and V 3 bases, and 3 bases lay outside the gene matches. Germline V gene lookup returns CDR1 SGHVS and CDR2 FQNEAQ. The CDR3 DNA follows: TGTGCCAGCAGCTTCGGGACTAGCGGGACTTACGAGCAGTACTTC. Its protein product is CASSFGTSGTYEQYF.

The sample holds a few counts of this clone. The chain is built from TRBV19 and TRBJ2-2, with D uncertain. CDR1 and CDR2 from the germline V gene are LNHDA and SQIVND (reference sequence). The ends were cut back, 3 bases at V and 0 bases at J, with 14 bases in the middle. This CDR3 spans 17 amino acids. The CDR3 is CASSIFFSVANTGELFF. As DNA, the CDR3 is TGTGCCAGTAGTATTTTCTTTTCTGTTGCGAACACCGGGGAGCTGTTTTTT.

V and J are TRBV6-5 and TRBJ2-5; 8 positions agree with TRBD1. After removal of 0 bases from V and 5 bases from J, the junction contained 8 bases not matched to a gene. The CDR3 length is 16 residues. Germline V gene data show CDR1 as MNHEY and CDR2 as SVGAGI. The CDR3 loop is CASSYSGQGPGETQYF. The CDR3 DNA reads TGTGCCAGCAGTTACTCCGGACAGGGACCAGGGGAGACCCAGTACTTC.

The chain couples TRBV4-3 to TRBJ2-6, with no clear D. Per germline, CDR1 LGHNA and CDR2 YSLEER. There are 17 residues in the CDR3. Trimming removed 1 base at V and 3 bases at J, with 13 bases between. This CDR3 is CASSQGATEFGANVLTF. CDR3 DNA sequence: TGCGCCAGCAGCCAAGGTGCGACTGAGTTTGGGGCCAACGTCCTGACTTTC.

This clone was seen a few times. The V gene is TRBV28, the J gene TRBJ1-4, with 8 bases fitting TRBD1. The CDR3 is 17 residues long. Germline V gives CDR1 MDHEN, CDR2 SYDVKM. V was pared by 2 bases and J by 8 bases, with 13 bases of the junction left unmatched. The CDR3 sequence is CASSLIRTGLFGEKLFF. The CDR3 region has the DNA TGTGCCAGCAGTTTAATTCGGACAGGGTTATTTGGGGAAAAACTGTTTTTT. Based on the CDR3 plus reference TRBV28 and TRBJ1-4, the full variable domain is DVKVTQSSRYLVKRTGEKVFLECVQDMDHENMFWYRQDPGLGLRLIYFSYDVKMKEKGDIPEGYSVSREKKERFSLILESASTNQTSMYLCASSLIRTGLFGEKLFFGSGTQLSVL.

The sample holds a few counts of this clone. The CDR3 loop is CASSLGGVRTDTQYF. The CDR3 DNA is TGCGCCAGCAGCTTGGGGGGGGTAAGGACAGATACGCAGTATTTT. This chain uses TRBV5-1 with TRBJ2-3, with D perhaps TRBD2 (6 bases). Trimming pared 0 bases from V and 3 bases from J, leaving 11 bases between. The CDR3 totals 15 residues. Germline V CDR1 and CDR2: SGHRS, YFSETQ. The complete variable domain, with remaining parts taken from reference TRBV5-1 and TRBJ2-3, reads KAGVTQTPRYLIKTRGQQVTLSCSPISGHRSVSWYQQTPGQGLQFLFEYFSETQRNKGNFPGRFSGRQFSNSRSEMNVSTLELGDSALYLCASSLGGVRTDTQYFGPGTRLTVL.

The genes are TRBV7-2 and TRBJ2-2; no definite D call. The CDR3 spans 13 residues. Germline CDR1 SGHTA, CDR2 FQGNSA. Trimming pared 1 base from V and 8 bases from J, leaving 8 bases between. CDR3 residues: CASSLDPGGELFF. The CDR3, as DNA: TGTGCCAGCAGCTTAGACCCCGGTGGGGAGCTGTTTTTT.

This chain uses TRBV5-1 with TRBJ2-3; TRBD2 aligns across 11 bases. V dropped 4 bases and J dropped 3; count of bases not matched to a gene: 4. The CDR3 contains 15 residues. The V gene's germline CDR1 is SGHRS and CDR2 YFSETQ. The CDR3 coding sequence is TGCGCCAGCAGCCTATCTAGCGGGGGGACAGATACGCAGTATTTT. It yields the protein CASSLSSGGTDTQYF.

The V and J genes are TRBV6-4 and TRBJ2-1, with 8 bases lining up with TRBD2. With 4 bases clipped from V and 7 bases from J, the junction kept 9 bases outside the gene matches. Germline CDR1 reads MRHNA; CDR2 reads SNTAGT. This CDR3 is 15 amino acids long. In DNA, the CDR3 is TGTGCCAGCAGTGTGGAGGCGGGGGGTAGGAATGAGCAGTTCTTC. Its protein is CASSVEAGGRNEQFF.

In its sample, this clone was seen once. The chain has TRBV7-6 and TRBJ1-2; maybe TRBD1 (6 bases). Per germline, CDR1 SGHVS and CDR2 FNYEAQ. Trimming took off 5 bases at V and 4 bases at J, with 14 bases between the two ends. The length of the CDR3 is 14 residues. CDR3 bases: TGTGCCAGCAGCCCCCGGACAGCTTCCTATGGCTACACCTTC. It codes for CASSPRTASYGYTF.

The chain is built from TRBV27 and TRBJ2-1; 13 bases are shared with TRBD2. V dropped 5 bases and J dropped 6; count of bases not matched to a gene: 4. The CDR3 length is 15 residues. Germline V gene sequence: CDR1 MNHEY, CDR2 SMNVEV (reference sequence). The CDR3 DNA sequence: TGTGCCAGCAGTCCAGGGACTAGCGGGGCCAATGAGCAGTTCTTC. Protein product: CASSPGTSGANEQFF.

With respect to this clone: Other DNA sequences from this sample encode an identical CDR3 as well. The chain carries TRBV28 and TRBJ2-7, with D possibly matching TRBD1 (6 bases). V was shortened by 7 bases and J by 0 bases, with 13 bases between the two germline ends. Per germline, CDR1 MDHEN and CDR2 SYDVKM. CDR3 length: 14 amino acids. CDR3 in amino acids: CASIPTGLSYEQYF. The CDR3 nucleotides are TGTGCCAGCATCCCGACAGGACTCTCCTACGAGCAGTACTTC.

This clone appeared once. V gene TRBV7-2 combines with J gene TRBJ2-2, with D maybe TRBD2 (6 bases). This CDR3 comprises 17 residues. V lost 1 base, J lost 0 bases, and 12 bases lay in between. Germline CDR1 and CDR2: SGHTA and FQGNSA. The CDR3 reads CASSLGMGTANTGELFF. CDR3 DNA sequence: TGTGCCAGCAGCTTAGGGATGGGGACTGCGAACACCGGGGAGCTGTTTTTT.

This sequence joins TRBV19 and TRBJ1-5, with 9 positions matching TRBD1. This CDR3 has 16 amino acids. V lost 5 bases, J lost 0 bases, and 5 bases stayed unmatched. Per the germline V gene, CDR1 is LNHDA and CDR2 is SQIVND (reference sequence). CDR3 region: CASSLGTGNSNQPQHF. Here the CDR3 DNA reads TGTGCCAGTAGTCTGGGGACAGGGAATAGCAATCAGCCCCAGCATTTT.

The chain joins TRBV9 to TRBJ2-1, with 10 bases identical to TRBD2. The CDR3 runs to 15 residues. From germline, CDR1 is SGDLS and CDR2 YYNGEE. V trimming: 4 bases; J trimming: 2 bases; junction bases outside the gene matches: 3. CDR3 region: CASSPGLAAYNEQFF. The CDR3 region has the DNA TGTGCCAGCAGCCCAGGACTAGCGGCCTACAATGAGCAGTTCTTC.

This chain links TRBV15 with TRBJ1-1; 8 bases are shared with TRBD1. Germline V gene data show CDR1 as LNHNV and CDR2 as YYDKDF (reference sequence). The CDR3 consists of 19 residues. The V and J ends lost 5 bases and 1 base, in that order; junction bases with no gene match: 18. CDR3 protein: CATSRSRGRRGPTNTEAFF. The DNA for the CDR3 is TGTGCCACCAGCCGATCCAGGGGGCGCAGGGGTCCGACGAACACTGAAGCTTTCTTT. Drawing the rest from reference TRBV15 and TRBJ1-1, the complete variable domain is DAMVIQNPRYQVTQFGKPVTLSCSQTLNHNVMYWYQQKSSQAPKLLFHYYDKDFNNEADTPDNFQSRRPNTSFCFLDIRSPGLGDTAMYLCATSRSRGRRGPTNTEAFFGQGTRLTVV.

In this sample, this clone turned up a few times. The V call is TRBV7-2, the J call TRBJ2-5; TRBD2 is a possible D gene (5 bases). Germline-derived CDR1 and CDR2 are SGHTA and FQGNSA. Trimming shortened V by 3 bases and J by 2 bases, and 10 bases separated the two germline ends. CDR3 length: 14 residues. The CDR3 is CASSLGAAQETQYF. For the CDR3, the DNA is TGTGCCAGCAGCTTGGGAGCGGCTCAAGAGACCCAGTACTTC.